These 13 T cell receptor beta chains came from one sample sequenced in a study of breast tumors, draining lymph nodes, adjacent tissues. TCRdb fed the multiplex PCR reads into MiXCR, producing one record per CDR3 protein. Among under 15,000 distinct CDR3 sequences listed, about three fifths were seen once. The specimen sequenced was tumor-adjacent breast tissue. These receptors came from a female donor with breast cancer. Some clones in this sample may be carry-over from other donors' samples.

To note about this clonotype: A much bigger clone sits one base away, suggesting this may be a read error. The missing conserved phenylalanine or tryptophan at the end of this CDR3 makes a read error likely. The gene calls are TRBV7-8 and TRBJ1-1; D remains unclear. The ends were cut back, 5 bases at V and 2 bases at J, with 12 bases in the middle. This CDR3 contains 14 residues. Germline values: CDR1 SGHVS, CDR2 FQNEAQ. The CDR3 region is CASSLEVTNTEAFI. CDR3 sequence (DNA): TGTGCCAGCAGCCTAGAGGTGACCAACACTGAAGCTTTCATT.

The V call is TRBV11-2, the J call TRBJ2-5, with 7 bases fitting TRBD1. The V segment lost 5 bases and the J segment 4 bases; nucleotides outside the gene matches: 10. This CDR3 is built from 15 residues. Germline CDR1 is SGHAT and CDR2 is FQNNGV. For the CDR3, the DNA is TGTGCCAGCAGCCAACAAACAGGGGAAAGAGAGACCCAGTACTTC. Translation gives CASSQQTGERETQYF. The full variable domain, its missing parts supplied by reference TRBV11-2 and TRBJ2-5, is EAGVAQSPRYKIIEKRQSVAFWCNPISGHATLYWYQQILGQGPKLLIQFQNNGVVDDSQLPKDRFSAERLKGVDSTLKIQPAKLEDSAVYLCASSQQTGERETQYFGPGTRLLVL.

This clonotype was seen only a few times. The chain combines TRBV27 with TRBJ2-7, with D maybe TRBD2 (6 bases). Trimming removed 0 bases at V and 3 bases at J, with 6 bases between. The V gene's germline CDR1 is MNHEY and CDR2 SMNVEV (reference sequence). This CDR3 comprises 13 residues. The CDR3 DNA reads as TGTGCCAGCAGTTTATCTAGCGGCTACGAGCAGTACTTC. This codes for CASSLSSGYEQYF.

Turning to this clonotype: The CDR3 carries no conserved terminal phenylalanine or tryptophan, so it likely arises from a read error. J is TRBJ2-7 and V is TRBV12-3 or TRBV12-4; 7 bases align to TRBD2. After removal of 3 bases from V and 6 bases from J, the junction contained 2 bases not matched to a gene. This CDR3 contains 12 residues. The CDR3 nucleotides read TGTGCCAGCAGTTTCCCGGGGGGCGAGCAGTACCTC. Translation: CASSFPGGEQYL.

The chain carries TRBV6-5 and TRBJ2-1; 7 nucleotides align to TRBD1. V shed 4 bases, J shed 0 bases, and the junction held 9 bases outside the gene matches. Germline V gene lookup returns CDR1 MNHEY and CDR2 SVGAGI. CDR3 length: 17 residues. CDR3 in DNA: TGTGCCAGCAGTTCCTCGCCGACAGGGCTCTCCTACAATGAGCAGTTCTTC. This gives the protein CASSSSPTGLSYNEQFF.

The chain is built from TRBV29-1 and TRBJ1-4; D remains ambiguous. Germline assignment: CDR1 SQVTM and CDR2 ANQGSEA. This CDR3 contains 11 residues. Trimming stripped 5 bases from V and 8 bases from J, with 9 bases between. This chain's CDR3 is CSVLRSEKLFF. As DNA, the CDR3 is TGCAGCGTTCTAAGGTCGGAAAAACTGTTTTTT. The full variable domain, with the rest looked up from reference TRBV29-1 and TRBJ1-4, is SAVISQKPSRDICQRGTSLTIQCQVDSQVTMMFWYRQQPGQSLTLIATANQGSEATYESGFVIDKFPISRPNLTFSTLTVSNMSPEDSSIYLCSVLRSEKLFFGSGTQLSVL.

This clonotype is medium-sized (0.01 to 0.1%) in the sample. V gene TRBV7-2 combines with J gene TRBJ2-1; 7 nucleotides match TRBD2. This CDR3 is built from 14 residues. The V gene end was trimmed by 2 bases and the J gene end by 7 bases; junction bases not matched to a gene: 5. Germline V gives CDR1 SGHTA, CDR2 FQGNSA. CDR3 region: CASSLQAGANEQFF. The DNA of the CDR3 is TGTGCCAGCAGCTTACAGGCGGGAGCAAATGAGCAGTTCTTC.

This clonotype was detected many times. The V call is TRBV5-5, the J call TRBJ2-1, with 11 bases identical to TRBD2. The CDR3 has 17 residues. J was trimmed by 10 bases and V by 2 bases; bases with no gene match: 14. Germline V CDR1 and CDR2: SGHKS, YYEKEE (reference sequence). The CDR3 spells CASSFWLAGGRGGEQFF. CDR3 bases: TGTGCCAGCAGCTTTTGGCTAGCGGGAGGTCGCGGGGGAGAGCAGTTCTTC.

The V and J genes are TRBV6-5 and TRBJ1-6, with D perhaps matching TRBD1 (6 bases). V lost 0 bases and J lost 6, with 6 bases in between. The CDR3 runs 14 residues. Germline CDR1 MNHEY, CDR2 SVGAGI. The CDR3: CASSYSQGNSPLHF. The CDR3 coding sequence is TGTGCCAGCAGTTACTCACAGGGTAATTCACCCCTCCACTTT.

The V and J genes are TRBV20-1 and TRBJ2-3, with 8 bases lining up with TRBD2. The CDR3 spans 12 residues. Germline CDR1 is DFQATT and CDR2 is SNEGSKA (reference sequence). V trimming: 3 bases; J trimming: 4 bases; junction bases outside the gene matches: 0. The chain's CDR3 is CSASGRADTQYF. DNA for the CDR3: TGCAGTGCTAGCGGGAGGGCAGATACGCAGTATTTT.

By its share, this clonotype is large. The chain has TRBV12-3 or TRBV12-4 and TRBJ2-1; D is undetermined. The length of the CDR3 is 14 residues. V gave up 5 bases and J gave up 0 bases, with 8 bases separating them. DNA for the CDR3: TGTGCCAGCAGTAAAGGTGGCTCCTACAATGAGCAGTTCTTC. It yields the protein CASSKGGSYNEQFF.

This clonotype showed up many times. The chain joins TRBV28 to TRBJ2-5, with TRBD1 matching over 12 bases. This CDR3 spans 14 amino acids. Germline V gene sequence: CDR1 MDHEN, CDR2 SYDVKM. J gave up 5 bases and V 5 bases, and 3 bases lay outside the gene matches. CDR3: CASSGTGGMETQYF. CDR3 nucleotides: TGTGCCAGCAGTGGGACAGGGGGCATGGAGACCCAGTACTTC.

Note on this clonotype: At one end, the junction sequence differs from germline, possibly due to a read error. V is TRBV20-1 and J is TRBJ1-5, with 8 bases aligning to TRBD1. Germline V CDR1 and CDR2: DFQATT, SNEGSKA (reference sequence). The CDR3 is 14 amino acids. The CDR3 region is CSANRQGSSQPQHF. CDR3 sequence (DNA): TGCAGTGCTAACCGACAGGGGAGCAGTCAGCCCCAGCATTTT.